This T cell receptor beta chain derives from a study of blood T cell repertoires in COVID-19. Study summary: Acute and convalescent COVID-19 samples came from the United States, Italy and Spain.

As processed by the authors: Reference gene primer amplification yielded estimated nucleated cell counts. Here immunoSEQ multiplex PCR was the method, and the copy in TCRdb shows in-frame clones only, minus some. For V, J and clone size, that table is used; D and trimming come from the DNA. The table records under 200,000 clones, around 90% of them present only once. Sequencing used peripheral blood. The TCR sequence derives from a middle-aged man who had recovered from COVID-19.

The CDR3 nucleotides are TGTGCCAGCAGTCCACAGGGCTCTGGAAACACCATATATTTT. It specifies CASSPQGSGNTIYF. This sequence joins TRBV6-5 and TRBJ1-3; a possible D gene is TRBD1 (6 bases). V gave up 5 bases and J gave up 0 bases, with 8 bases separating them. The CDR3 totals 14 residues. CDR1 and CDR2 from the germline V gene are MNHEY and SVGAGI.